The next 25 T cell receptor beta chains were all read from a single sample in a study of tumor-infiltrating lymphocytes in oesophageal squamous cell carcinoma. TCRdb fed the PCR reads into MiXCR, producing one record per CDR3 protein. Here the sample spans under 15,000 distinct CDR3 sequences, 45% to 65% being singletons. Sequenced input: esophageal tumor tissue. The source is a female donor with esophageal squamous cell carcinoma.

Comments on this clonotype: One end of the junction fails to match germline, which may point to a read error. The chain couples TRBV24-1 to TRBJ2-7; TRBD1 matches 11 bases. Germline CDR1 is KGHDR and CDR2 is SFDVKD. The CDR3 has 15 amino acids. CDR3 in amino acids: CATSDLRDRGDERFF. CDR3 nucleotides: TGTGCCACCAGTGACCTCCGGGACAGGGGGGACGAGCGGTTCTTC.

The CDR3 is CASSYSMDRVYEQYF. CDR3 DNA sequence: TGTGCCAGCAGTTACTCGATGGACAGGGTCTACGAGCAGTACTTC. The V and J genes are TRBV6-2 or TRBV6-3 and TRBJ2-1, with 8 bases fitting TRBD1. The DNA end is a closer match to TRBJ2-7, so the J assignment may be wrong. CDR3 length: 15 residues. Germline-derived CDR1 and CDR2 are MNHEY and SVGEGT.

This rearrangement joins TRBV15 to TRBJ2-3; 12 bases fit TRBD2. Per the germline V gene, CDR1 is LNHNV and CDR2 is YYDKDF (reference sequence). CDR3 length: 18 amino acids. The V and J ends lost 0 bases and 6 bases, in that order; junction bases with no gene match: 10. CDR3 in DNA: TGTGCCACCAGCAGAGATCGGGGTCTAGCGGGGGGGCATGATACGCAGTATTTT. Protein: CATSRDRGLAGGHDTQYF.

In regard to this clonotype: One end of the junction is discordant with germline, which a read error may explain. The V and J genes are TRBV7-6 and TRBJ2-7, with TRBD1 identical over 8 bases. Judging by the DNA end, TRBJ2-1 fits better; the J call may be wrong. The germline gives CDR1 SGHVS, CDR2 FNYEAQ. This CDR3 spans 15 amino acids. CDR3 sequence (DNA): TGTGCCAGCAGCCCCAGACAGGGGTCCAGCAATAAGCAGTTCTTC. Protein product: CASSPRQGSSNKQFF.

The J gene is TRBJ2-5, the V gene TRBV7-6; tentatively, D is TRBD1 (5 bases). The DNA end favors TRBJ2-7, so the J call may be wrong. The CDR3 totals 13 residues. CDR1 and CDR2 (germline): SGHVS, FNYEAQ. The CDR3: CASSTDSSYEQYF. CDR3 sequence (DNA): TGTGCCAGCAGCACAGACAGTTCCTACGAGCAGTACTTC.

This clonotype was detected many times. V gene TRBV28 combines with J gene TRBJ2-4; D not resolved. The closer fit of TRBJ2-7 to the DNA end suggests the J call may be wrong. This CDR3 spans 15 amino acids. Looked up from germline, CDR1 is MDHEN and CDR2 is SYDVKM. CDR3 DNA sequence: TGTGCCAGCAGTTTACCTGCAGGCATTCCCTACGAGCAGTACTTC. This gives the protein CASSLPAGIPYEQYF.

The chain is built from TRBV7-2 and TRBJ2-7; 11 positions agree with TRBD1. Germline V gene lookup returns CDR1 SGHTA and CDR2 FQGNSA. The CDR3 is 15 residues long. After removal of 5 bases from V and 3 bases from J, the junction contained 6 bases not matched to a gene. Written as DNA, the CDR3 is TGTGCCAGCAGCCCCTGGACAGGGGGCCTCTACGAGCAGTACTTC. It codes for CASSPWTGGLYEQYF.

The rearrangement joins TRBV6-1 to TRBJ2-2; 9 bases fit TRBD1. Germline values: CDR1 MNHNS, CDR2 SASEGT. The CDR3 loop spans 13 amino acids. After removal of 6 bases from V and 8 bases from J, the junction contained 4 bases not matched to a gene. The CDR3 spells CASSRDRVGELFF. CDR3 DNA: TGTGCCAGCAGCCGGGACAGGGTTGGGGAGCTGTTTTTT.

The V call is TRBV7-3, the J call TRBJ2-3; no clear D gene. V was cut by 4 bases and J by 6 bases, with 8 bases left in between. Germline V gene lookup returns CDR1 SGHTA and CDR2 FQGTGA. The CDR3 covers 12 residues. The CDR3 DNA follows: TGTGCCAGCAGCTCCTACGGGGATACGCAGTATTTT. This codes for CASSSYGDTQYF.

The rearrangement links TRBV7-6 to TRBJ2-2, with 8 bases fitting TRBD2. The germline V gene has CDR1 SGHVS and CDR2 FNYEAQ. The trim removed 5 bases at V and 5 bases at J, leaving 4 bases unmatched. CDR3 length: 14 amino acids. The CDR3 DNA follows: TGTGCCAGCAGCCCGGGACTAGGTACCGGGGAGCTGTTTTTT. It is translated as CASSPGLGTGELFF. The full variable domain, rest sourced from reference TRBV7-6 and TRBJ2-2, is GAGVSQSPRYKVTKRGQDVALRCDPISGHVSLYWYRQALGQGPEFLTYFNYEAQQDKSGLPNDRFSAERPEGSISTLTIQRTEQRDSAMYRCASSPGLGTGELFFGEGSRLTVL.

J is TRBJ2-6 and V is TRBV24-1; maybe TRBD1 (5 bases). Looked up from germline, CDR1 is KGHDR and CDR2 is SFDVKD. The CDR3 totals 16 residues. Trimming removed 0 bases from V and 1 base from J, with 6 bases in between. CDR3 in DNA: TGTGCCACCAGTGATTTGAGGGGTTCTGGGGCCAACGTCCTGACTTTC. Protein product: CATSDLRGSGANVLTF.

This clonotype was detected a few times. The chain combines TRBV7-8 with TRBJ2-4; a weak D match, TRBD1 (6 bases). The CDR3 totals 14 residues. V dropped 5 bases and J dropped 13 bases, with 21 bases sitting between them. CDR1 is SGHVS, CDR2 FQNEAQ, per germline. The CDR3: CASSKQGAGWAQYF. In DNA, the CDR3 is TGTGCCAGCAGCAAACAGGGAGCCGGATGGGCCCAGTACTTC.

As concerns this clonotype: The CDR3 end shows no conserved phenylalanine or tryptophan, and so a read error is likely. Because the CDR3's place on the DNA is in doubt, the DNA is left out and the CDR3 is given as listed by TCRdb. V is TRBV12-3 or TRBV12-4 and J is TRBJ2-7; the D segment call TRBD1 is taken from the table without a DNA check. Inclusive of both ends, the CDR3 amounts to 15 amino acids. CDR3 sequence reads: CASSLGHNYGYTFGS.

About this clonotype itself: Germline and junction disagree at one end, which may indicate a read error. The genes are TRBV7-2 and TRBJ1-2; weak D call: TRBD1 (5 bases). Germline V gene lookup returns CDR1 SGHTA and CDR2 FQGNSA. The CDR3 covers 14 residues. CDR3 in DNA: TGTGCCAGCAGTTTAGACAGAGCCTACTATGGCTACACCTTC. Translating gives CASSLDRAYYGYTF.

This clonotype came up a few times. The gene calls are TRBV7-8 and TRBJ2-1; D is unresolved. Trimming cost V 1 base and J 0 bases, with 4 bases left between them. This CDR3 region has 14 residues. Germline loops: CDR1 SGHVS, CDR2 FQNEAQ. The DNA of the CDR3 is TGTGCCAGCAGCTTAGTGAGCTCCTACAATGAGCAGTTCTTC. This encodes CASSLVSSYNEQFF.

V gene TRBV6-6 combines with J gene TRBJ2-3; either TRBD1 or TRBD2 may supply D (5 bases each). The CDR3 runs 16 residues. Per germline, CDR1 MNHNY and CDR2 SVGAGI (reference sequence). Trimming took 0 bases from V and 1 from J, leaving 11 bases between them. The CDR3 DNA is TGTGCCAGCAGTTACTCTATTGGGGGAGGCACAGATACGCAGTATTTT. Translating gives CASSYSIGGGTDTQYF.

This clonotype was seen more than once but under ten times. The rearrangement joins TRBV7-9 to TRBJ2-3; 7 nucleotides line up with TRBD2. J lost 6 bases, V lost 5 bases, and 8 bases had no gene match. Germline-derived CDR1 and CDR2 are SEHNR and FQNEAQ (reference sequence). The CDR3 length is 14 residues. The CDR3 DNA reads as TGTGCCAGCAGCACTACGGGGGGAGAGGATACGCAGTATTTT. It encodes CASSTTGGEDTQYF.

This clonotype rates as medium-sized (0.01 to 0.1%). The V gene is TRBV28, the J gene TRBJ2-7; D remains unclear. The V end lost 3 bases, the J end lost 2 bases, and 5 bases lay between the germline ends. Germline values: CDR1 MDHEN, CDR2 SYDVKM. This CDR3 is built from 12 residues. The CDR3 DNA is TGTGCCAGCAGTTTCCCGACCTACGAGCAGTACTTC. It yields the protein CASSFPTYEQYF.

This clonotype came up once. The CDR3 loop is CASSPSLSGGTYEQYF. The CDR3 nucleotides read TGTGCCAGCTCACCAAGTCTCTCAGGGGGGACCTACGAGCAGTACTTC. V gene TRBV18 combines with J gene TRBJ2-3; TRBD1 is a possible D gene (7 bases). The closer fit of TRBJ2-7 to the DNA end suggests the J call may be wrong. Germline V lookup: CDR1 KGHSH, CDR2 LQKENI. The CDR3 runs to 16 residues.

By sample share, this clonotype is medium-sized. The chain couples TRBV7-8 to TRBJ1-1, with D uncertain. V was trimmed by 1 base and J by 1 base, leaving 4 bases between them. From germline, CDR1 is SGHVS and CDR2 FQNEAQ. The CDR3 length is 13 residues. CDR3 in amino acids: CASSLEGNTEAFF. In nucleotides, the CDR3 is TGTGCCAGCAGCTTAGAAGGGAACACTGAAGCTTTCTTT.

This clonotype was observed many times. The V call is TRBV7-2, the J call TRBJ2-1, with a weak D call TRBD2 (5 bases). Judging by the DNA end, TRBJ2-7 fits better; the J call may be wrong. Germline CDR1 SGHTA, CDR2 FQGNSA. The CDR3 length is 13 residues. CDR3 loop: CASSPTRAYEQYF. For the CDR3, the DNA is TGTGCCAGCAGCCCAACGAGGGCCTACGAGCAGTACTTC.

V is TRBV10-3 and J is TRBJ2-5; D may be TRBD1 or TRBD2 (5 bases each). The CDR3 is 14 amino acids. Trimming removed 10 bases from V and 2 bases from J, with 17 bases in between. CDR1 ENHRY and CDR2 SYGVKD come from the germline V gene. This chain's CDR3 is CATKIEGSQETQYF. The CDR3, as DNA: TGTGCCACCAAGATCGAGGGGAGTCAAGAGACCCAGTACTTC.

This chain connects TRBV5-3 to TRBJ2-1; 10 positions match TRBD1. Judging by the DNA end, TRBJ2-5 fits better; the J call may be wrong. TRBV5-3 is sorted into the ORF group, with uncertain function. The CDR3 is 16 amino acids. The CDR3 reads CASSSPGQGFQETQYF. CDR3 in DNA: TGTGCCAGCAGCAGTCCGGGACAGGGGTTCCAAGAGACCCAGTACTTC.

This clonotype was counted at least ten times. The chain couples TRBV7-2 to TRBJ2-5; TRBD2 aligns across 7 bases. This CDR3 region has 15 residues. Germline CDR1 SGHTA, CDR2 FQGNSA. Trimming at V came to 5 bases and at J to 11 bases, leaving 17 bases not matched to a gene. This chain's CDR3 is CASSSGLVGYNEQYF. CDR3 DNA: TGTGCCAGCAGCAGCGGACTAGTTGGGTACAATGAGCAGTACTTC.

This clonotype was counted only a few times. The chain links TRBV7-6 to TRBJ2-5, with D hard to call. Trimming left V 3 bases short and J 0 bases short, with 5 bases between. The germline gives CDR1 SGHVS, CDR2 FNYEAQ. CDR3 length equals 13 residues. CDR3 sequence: CASSLADQETQYF. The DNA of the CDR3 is TGTGCCAGCAGCTTGGCAGACCAAGAGACCCAGTACTTC.